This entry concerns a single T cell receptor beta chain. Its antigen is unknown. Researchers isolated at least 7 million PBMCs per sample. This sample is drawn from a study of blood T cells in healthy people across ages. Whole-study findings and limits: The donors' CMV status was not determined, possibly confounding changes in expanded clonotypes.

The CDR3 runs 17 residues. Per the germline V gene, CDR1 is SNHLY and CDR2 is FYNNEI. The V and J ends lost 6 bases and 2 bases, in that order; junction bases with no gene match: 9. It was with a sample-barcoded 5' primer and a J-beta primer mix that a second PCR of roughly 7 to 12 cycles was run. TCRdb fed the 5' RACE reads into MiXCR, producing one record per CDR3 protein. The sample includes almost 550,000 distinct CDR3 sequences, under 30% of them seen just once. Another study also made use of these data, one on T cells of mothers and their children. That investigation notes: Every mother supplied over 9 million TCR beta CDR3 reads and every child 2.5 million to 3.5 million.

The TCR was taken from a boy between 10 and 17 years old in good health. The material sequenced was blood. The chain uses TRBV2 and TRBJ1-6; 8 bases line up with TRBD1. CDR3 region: CASSNSGTGAYNSPLHF. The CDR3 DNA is TGTGCCAGCAGCAATTCCGGGACAGGCGCCTATAATTCACCCCTCCACTTT. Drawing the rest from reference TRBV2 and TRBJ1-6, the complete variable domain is EPEVTQTPSHQVTQMGQEVILRCVPISNHLYFYWYRQILGQKVEFLVSFYNNEISEKSEIFDDQFSVERPDGSNFTLKIRSTKLEDSAMYFCASSNSGTGAYNSPLHFGNGTRLTVT.